Listed below are T cell receptor beta chains from one sample, sequenced in a study of cytomegalovirus exposure and HLA in healthy donors. Clones were read by immunoSEQ multiplex PCR, and TCRdb kept only the in-frame ones, dropping some. This table holds about 180,000 clones, about 85% found once. The specimen was PBMCs. These receptors originate from a man aged 18 to 35 in good health and CMV-seropositive. The CDR3 runs from the conserved cysteine through the conserved F or W. A D gene is named only where the DNA matches it firmly.

d_gene	len	v_gene	j_gene	CDR3aa
TRBD1	16	TRBV7-8	TRBJ1-4	CASSFRGDRVSSKLFF
TRBD2	16	TRBV4-1	TRBJ2-5	CASSPNSGGFQETQYF
NA	13	TRBV6-1	TRBJ2-1	CASSTRTNNEQFF
TRBD1	14	TRBV18	TRBJ2-5	CASSQNRGRETQYF
NA	12	TRBV19	TRBJ1-5	CASSMGVQPQHF
TRBD2	17	TRBV4-1	TRBJ2-3	CASSQAVAGGPTDTQYF
TRBD2	13	TRBV5-1	TRBJ2-3	CATRSGVTDTQYF
TRBD2	13	TRBV11-3	TRBJ2-3	CASSGTSGDTQYF
NA	13	TRBV5-1	TRBJ1-2	CASSEQGLDGYTF
TRBD1	15	TRBV29-1	TRBJ2-2	CSVWGRQGRTGELFF
NA	15	TRBV11-2	TRBJ2-2	CASSFGHLPTGELFF
TRBD1	13	TRBV28	TRBJ1-2	CASSNRGYNGYTF
TRBD2	15	TRBV5-1	TRBJ2-2	CASRLAGGPGGELFF
TRBD2	16	TRBV13	TRBJ2-1	CASSPLGSGDYNEQFF
NA	14	TRBV28	TRBJ2-7	CASSEGGNTYEQYF
TRBD2	18	TRBV5-6	TRBJ2-3	CASSPVGTSGLNGDTQYF
TRBD2	18	TRBV28	TRBJ2-3	CASTVVGRLAGVTDTQYF
TRBD1	15	TRBV2	TRBJ1-1	CASTPPDRVNTEAFF
TRBD2	13	TRBV29-1	TRBJ2-1	CSVPRDYNNEQFF